Frequency places the clone carrying this T cell receptor (beta chain) as medium-sized. Its matching antigen is unknown. Eleven-patient cohort: some eleven active juvenile idiopathic arthritis patients, 3 polyarticular, 8 oligoarticular. The data originate from a study of synovial regulatory T cells in juvenile arthritis. Points from the study as a whole: Blood Treg cells that were inflammation-associated showed lower TCR diversity than other blood Treg cells.

Some clones are missing from TCRdb's copy, which holds only in-frame ones; the method was immunoSEQ multiplex PCR. The listing contains around 1,300 clones. The sequenced sample consisted of Treg cells from blood. Specified subset: HLA-DR+ inflammation-associated blood Treg cells. This TCR was sampled from a donor aged 2 to 35 with juvenile idiopathic arthritis.

CDR3 loop: CASSSGEGTYEQYF. V is TRBV19 and J is TRBJ2-7; TCRdb proposes TRBD2, but this gene call is untestable without DNA. This CDR3 has 14 amino acids. No DNA is recorded. Germline V gene data show CDR1 as LNHDA and CDR2 as SQIVND (reference sequence). Full variable domain (rest looked up from reference TRBV19 and TRBJ2-7): DGGITQSPKYLFRKEGQNVTLSCEQNLNHDAMYWYRQDPGQGLRLIYYSQIVNDFQKGDIAEGYSVSREKKESFPLTVTSAQKNPTAFYLCASSSGEGTYEQYFGPGTRLTVT.